Listed below are T cell receptor beta chains from one sample, sequenced in a study of Epstein–Barr virus B cells in breast cancer. TCRdb ran MiXCR on the 5' RACE reads and lists one entry per CDR3 protein. The sample lists under 2,000 distinct CDR3 sequences, about 15% occurring once. Their cognate antigens are unknown. The sequenced sample was tumor-infiltrating lymphocytes expanded in culture. Receptor source: a woman aged 40 to 55 with triple-negative breast cancer. Each CDR3 is given with its conserved first and last residue. A D gene is named only where the DNA matches it firmly. Rows may omit the clone size; those that give it use once, few, many or a size class.

D gene,J gene,clone size,V gene,CDR3 DNA,CDR3 protein
TRBD1,TRBJ1-1,medium-sized,TRBV14,TGTGCCAGCAGCCAAGACCTACTGACAGGGACGTCTTTCTTT,CASSQDLLTGTSFF
TRBD1,TRBJ1-1,large,TRBV7-8,TGTGCCAGCAGCGTAGACGGGACAGGGGGCACTGAAGCTTTCTTT,CASSVDGTGGTEAFF
TRBD2,TRBJ2-5,few,TRBV12-3/TRBV12-4,TGTGCCAGCAGTTCTGGGGCGGGGGGCGTAGAGACCCAGTACTTC,CASSSGAGGVETQYF
NA,TRBJ1-2,NA,TRBV9,TGTGCCAGCAGCGTAGTTAGTCAATCCGGCGGCTACACCTTC,CASSVVSQSGGYTF
TRBD2,TRBJ2-1,many,TRBV20-1,TGCAGTGCTACGCGAATCGGACTAGCGAGAAATGAGCAGTTCTTC,CSATRIGLARNEQFF
NA,TRBJ2-3,medium-sized,TRBV11-2,TGTGCCAGCAGCTTAGATGAAGGTTGGGGGGGCAAAGATACGCAGTATTTT,CASSLDEGWGGKDTQYF
TRBD1,TRBJ2-2,medium-sized,TRBV6-6,TGTGCCAGCAGTTACTCGATAGGGACAGGGGGCAGCGGGGAGCTGTTTTTT,CASSYSIGTGGSGELFF
NA,TRBJ2-7,medium-sized,TRBV28,TGTGCCAGCAAAACCTCGTCTCCTTACGAGCAGTACTTC,CASKTSSPYEQYF
NA,TRBJ1-5,few,TRBV21-1,TGTGCCAGCAGCAAAGGATTTGCCAGCCTTAGCAATCAGCCCCAGCATTTT,CASSKGFASLSNQPQHF
TRBD2,TRBJ2-7,medium-sized,TRBV9,TGTGCCAGCAGCCCGAGGACTAGCGGGAGCTTCCCCTACGAGCAGTACTTC,CASSPRTSGSFPYEQYF
TRBD1,TRBJ1-1,NA,TRBV6-2/TRBV6-3,TGTGCCAGCAGCTCGACAGGGTCAAGGGCTGAAGCTTTCTTT,CASSSTGSRAEAFF
NA,TRBJ2-1,medium-sized,TRBV9,TGTGCCAGCAGCGTAGAAACGGGGGATGAGCAGTTCTTC,CASSVETGDEQFF
NA,TRBJ2-1,many,TRBV7-2,TGTGCCAGCAGCCCGAGGGGGGGGCCGTACAATGAGCAGTTCTTC,CASSPRGGPYNEQFF
NA,TRBJ1-5,many,TRBV6-1,TGTGCCAGGCCGAGCCCGCCCCAGCATTTT,CARPSPPQHF
NA,TRBJ1-1,medium-sized,TRBV30,TGTGCCTGGAGTTTTAACACTGAAGCTTTCTTT,CAWSFNTEAFF
NA,TRBJ1-1,few,TRBV4-1,TGCGCCAGCAGCCCCTACCAGGTGGGGGGCACTGAAGCTTTCTTT,CASSPYQVGGTEAFF
TRBD2,TRBJ2-7,NA,TRBV6-6,TGTGCCAGCAGGTACGAGCGGGAGAGGGACGAGCAGTACTTC,CASRYERERDEQYF
TRBD1,TRBJ2-1,many,TRBV5-1,TGCGCCAGCAGCAAGGGACAGGGATACTACAATGAGCAGTTCTTC,CASSKGQGYYNEQFF
NA,TRBJ2-2,large,TRBV5-5,TGTGCCAGCAGCTTTCGACAGAACACCGGGGAGCTGTTTTTT,CASSFRQNTGELFF
NA,TRBJ2-5,many,TRBV5-6,TGTGCCAGCAGCATTCAAGAGACCCAGTACTTC,CASSIQETQYF
NA,TRBJ1-3,medium-sized,TRBV18,TGTGCCAGCTCACCACGCCCCCCACAGGTCTCTGGAAACACCATATATTTT,CASSPRPPQVSGNTIYF
TRBD1,TRBJ1-5,large,TRBV4-2,TGTGCCAGCAGCCCCGGACAGGCCCCCCAGCCCCAGCATTTT,CASSPGQAPQPQHF
TRBD1,TRBJ1-6,NA,TRBV2,TGTGCCAGCAGTCTAACTACCGGGACAGGGAATTCACCCCTCCACTTT,CASSLTTGTGNSPLHF
NA,TRBJ2-1,NA,TRBV30,TGTGCCTGGAGTGAACAGTGGTCTCGGAATGAGCAGTTCTTC,CAWSEQWSRNEQFF
NA,TRBJ2-3,large,TRBV4-3,TGCGCCAGCAGCCAGGCCTTTTCTGGGGAAGATACGCAGTATTTT,CASSQAFSGEDTQYF
NA,TRBJ2-7,hyperexpanded,TRBV29-1,TGCAGCGTTGAAGACCTACCAGGGGACGAGCAGTACTTC,CSVEDLPGDEQYF
TRBD2,TRBJ2-7,few,TRBV10-1,TGCGCCAGCAGTTTGGGGGCGCGCGGGGGGGAGAACGAGCAGTACTTC,CASSLGARGGENEQYF
NA,TRBJ1-1,NA,TRBV6-5,TGTGCCAGCAGGCCGGGGGCGGGCGCGGAGTACACTGAAGCTTTCTTT,CASRPGAGAEYTEAFF
NA,TRBJ1-5,medium-sized,TRBV29-1,TGCAGCGTTGGGGAGAATCAGCCCCAGCATTTT,CSVGENQPQHF
NA,TRBJ1-2,hyperexpanded,TRBV4-1,TGCGCCAGCAGCCCGCTACGGACGTTTAGATATGGCTACACCTTC,CASSPLRTFRYGYTF
NA,TRBJ2-1,many,TRBV9,TGTGCCAGCAGCGTAAATTACGGCCAGAACAATGAGCAGTTCTTC,CASSVNYGQNNEQFF
TRBD1,TRBJ1-2,medium-sized,TRBV24-1,TGTGCCACCAGTGATTTCAAGGGGGCCCAACGGGGCTACACCTTC,CATSDFKGAQRGYTF
NA,TRBJ2-7,NA,TRBV20-1,TGCAGTACTAAAGGGTGGAGGGCGGGCGACGAGCAGTACTTC,CSTKGWRAGDEQYF
TRBD2,TRBJ2-5,medium-sized,TRBV7-2,TGTGCCAGCAGCGTGGGACTAGCGGGAGGGCCGGGTGAAGAGACCCAGTACTTC,CASSVGLAGGPGEETQYF
NA,TRBJ2-7,medium-sized,TRBV20-1,TGCAGTGCTAGACGTCCCCAGGTCGGGGGAGAGCAGTACTTC,CSARRPQVGGEQYF
NA,TRBJ1-1,many,TRBV21-1,TGTGCCAGCAGCAAGGGGTTGAACACTGAAGCTTTCTTT,CASSKGLNTEAFF
NA,TRBJ2-1,NA,TRBV20-1,TGCAGTGCTAGAACGTCAGGGCGGCGCACAGATACGCAGTTCTTC,CSARTSGRRTDTQFF
NA,TRBJ2-7,medium-sized,TRBV9,TGTGCCAGCAGCCCAGGCGCAAGCGGAGCACCTAATGAGCAGTACTTC,CASSPGASGAPNEQYF
TRBD1,TRBJ2-5,NA,TRBV19,TGTGCCAGTAGTTTAACAGGGGGCGAGGAGACCCAGTACTTC,CASSLTGGEETQYF
NA,TRBJ2-2,medium-sized,TRBV12-3/TRBV12-4,TGTGCCAGCAGTTCCGCGGGACATGGGTTAGAAGGGGAGCTGTTTTTT,CASSSAGHGLEGELFF
NA,TRBJ2-7,medium-sized,TRBV6-4,TGTGCCAACACAGGCTTGGACTTAGACAACTACAGCTCCTACGAGCAGTACTTC,CANTGLDLDNYSSYEQYF
NA,TRBJ1-3,medium-sized,TRBV6-5,TGTGCCAGCCGGTCGGTGGGAAACACCATATATTTT,CASRSVGNTIYF
NA,TRBJ2-1,NA,TRBV10-2,TGCGCCAGCAGTGGGACTACAAACAATGAGCAGTTCTTC,CASSGTTNNEQFF
TRBD2,TRBJ2-3,medium-sized,TRBV9,TGTGCCAGCAGCCCCGGACTAGCGGCAGTGACAGATACGCAGTATTTT,CASSPGLAAVTDTQYF
NA,TRBJ1-1,NA,TRBV12-3/TRBV12-4,TGTGCCAGCAGTACGATCTTAATGCGGGGCGGCCCTGAAGCTTTCTTT,CASSTILMRGGPEAFF
TRBD2,TRBJ2-6,large,TRBV4-3,TGCGCCAGCAGCCAAGAAGTGATAGCGGGAACGTCTGGGGCCAACGTCCTGACTTTC,CASSQEVIAGTSGANVLTF
NA,TRBJ1-2,few,TRBV6-2/TRBV6-3,TGTGCCAGCAGTCGACAAGGAGAGGGCACGGATGGCTACACCTTC,CASSRQGEGTDGYTF
TRBD2,TRBJ2-7,medium-sized,TRBV11-2,TGTGCCATTCCGCGGGAGGGCCCTTCCTACGAGCAGTACTTC,CAIPREGPSYEQYF
NA,TRBJ1-5,medium-sized,TRBV19,TGTGCCACCAAACGGGAAGCGAGCAATCAGCCCCAGCATTTT,CATKREASNQPQHF
TRBD2,TRBJ2-1,NA,TRBV30,TGTGCCTGGAGTCCAACCCTGACTAGCGGGATCCCCAATGAGCAGTTCTTC,CAWSPTLTSGIPNEQFF
NA,TRBJ2-5,NA,TRBV4-1,TGCGCCAGCAGCCAACAGGGGAGAGAGACCCAGTACTTC,CASSQQGRETQYF
TRBD2,TRBJ2-3,NA,TRBV2,TGTGCCAGCAGTGAATTAAGCGGGGGGTACCCGGATACGCAGTATTTT,CASSELSGGYPDTQYF
TRBD2,TRBJ2-3,NA,TRBV6-6,TGTGCCAGCAGTTACTCGGGGGCTGGCGCTAGCGGGGCAACAGATACGCAGTATTTT,CASSYSGAGASGATDTQYF